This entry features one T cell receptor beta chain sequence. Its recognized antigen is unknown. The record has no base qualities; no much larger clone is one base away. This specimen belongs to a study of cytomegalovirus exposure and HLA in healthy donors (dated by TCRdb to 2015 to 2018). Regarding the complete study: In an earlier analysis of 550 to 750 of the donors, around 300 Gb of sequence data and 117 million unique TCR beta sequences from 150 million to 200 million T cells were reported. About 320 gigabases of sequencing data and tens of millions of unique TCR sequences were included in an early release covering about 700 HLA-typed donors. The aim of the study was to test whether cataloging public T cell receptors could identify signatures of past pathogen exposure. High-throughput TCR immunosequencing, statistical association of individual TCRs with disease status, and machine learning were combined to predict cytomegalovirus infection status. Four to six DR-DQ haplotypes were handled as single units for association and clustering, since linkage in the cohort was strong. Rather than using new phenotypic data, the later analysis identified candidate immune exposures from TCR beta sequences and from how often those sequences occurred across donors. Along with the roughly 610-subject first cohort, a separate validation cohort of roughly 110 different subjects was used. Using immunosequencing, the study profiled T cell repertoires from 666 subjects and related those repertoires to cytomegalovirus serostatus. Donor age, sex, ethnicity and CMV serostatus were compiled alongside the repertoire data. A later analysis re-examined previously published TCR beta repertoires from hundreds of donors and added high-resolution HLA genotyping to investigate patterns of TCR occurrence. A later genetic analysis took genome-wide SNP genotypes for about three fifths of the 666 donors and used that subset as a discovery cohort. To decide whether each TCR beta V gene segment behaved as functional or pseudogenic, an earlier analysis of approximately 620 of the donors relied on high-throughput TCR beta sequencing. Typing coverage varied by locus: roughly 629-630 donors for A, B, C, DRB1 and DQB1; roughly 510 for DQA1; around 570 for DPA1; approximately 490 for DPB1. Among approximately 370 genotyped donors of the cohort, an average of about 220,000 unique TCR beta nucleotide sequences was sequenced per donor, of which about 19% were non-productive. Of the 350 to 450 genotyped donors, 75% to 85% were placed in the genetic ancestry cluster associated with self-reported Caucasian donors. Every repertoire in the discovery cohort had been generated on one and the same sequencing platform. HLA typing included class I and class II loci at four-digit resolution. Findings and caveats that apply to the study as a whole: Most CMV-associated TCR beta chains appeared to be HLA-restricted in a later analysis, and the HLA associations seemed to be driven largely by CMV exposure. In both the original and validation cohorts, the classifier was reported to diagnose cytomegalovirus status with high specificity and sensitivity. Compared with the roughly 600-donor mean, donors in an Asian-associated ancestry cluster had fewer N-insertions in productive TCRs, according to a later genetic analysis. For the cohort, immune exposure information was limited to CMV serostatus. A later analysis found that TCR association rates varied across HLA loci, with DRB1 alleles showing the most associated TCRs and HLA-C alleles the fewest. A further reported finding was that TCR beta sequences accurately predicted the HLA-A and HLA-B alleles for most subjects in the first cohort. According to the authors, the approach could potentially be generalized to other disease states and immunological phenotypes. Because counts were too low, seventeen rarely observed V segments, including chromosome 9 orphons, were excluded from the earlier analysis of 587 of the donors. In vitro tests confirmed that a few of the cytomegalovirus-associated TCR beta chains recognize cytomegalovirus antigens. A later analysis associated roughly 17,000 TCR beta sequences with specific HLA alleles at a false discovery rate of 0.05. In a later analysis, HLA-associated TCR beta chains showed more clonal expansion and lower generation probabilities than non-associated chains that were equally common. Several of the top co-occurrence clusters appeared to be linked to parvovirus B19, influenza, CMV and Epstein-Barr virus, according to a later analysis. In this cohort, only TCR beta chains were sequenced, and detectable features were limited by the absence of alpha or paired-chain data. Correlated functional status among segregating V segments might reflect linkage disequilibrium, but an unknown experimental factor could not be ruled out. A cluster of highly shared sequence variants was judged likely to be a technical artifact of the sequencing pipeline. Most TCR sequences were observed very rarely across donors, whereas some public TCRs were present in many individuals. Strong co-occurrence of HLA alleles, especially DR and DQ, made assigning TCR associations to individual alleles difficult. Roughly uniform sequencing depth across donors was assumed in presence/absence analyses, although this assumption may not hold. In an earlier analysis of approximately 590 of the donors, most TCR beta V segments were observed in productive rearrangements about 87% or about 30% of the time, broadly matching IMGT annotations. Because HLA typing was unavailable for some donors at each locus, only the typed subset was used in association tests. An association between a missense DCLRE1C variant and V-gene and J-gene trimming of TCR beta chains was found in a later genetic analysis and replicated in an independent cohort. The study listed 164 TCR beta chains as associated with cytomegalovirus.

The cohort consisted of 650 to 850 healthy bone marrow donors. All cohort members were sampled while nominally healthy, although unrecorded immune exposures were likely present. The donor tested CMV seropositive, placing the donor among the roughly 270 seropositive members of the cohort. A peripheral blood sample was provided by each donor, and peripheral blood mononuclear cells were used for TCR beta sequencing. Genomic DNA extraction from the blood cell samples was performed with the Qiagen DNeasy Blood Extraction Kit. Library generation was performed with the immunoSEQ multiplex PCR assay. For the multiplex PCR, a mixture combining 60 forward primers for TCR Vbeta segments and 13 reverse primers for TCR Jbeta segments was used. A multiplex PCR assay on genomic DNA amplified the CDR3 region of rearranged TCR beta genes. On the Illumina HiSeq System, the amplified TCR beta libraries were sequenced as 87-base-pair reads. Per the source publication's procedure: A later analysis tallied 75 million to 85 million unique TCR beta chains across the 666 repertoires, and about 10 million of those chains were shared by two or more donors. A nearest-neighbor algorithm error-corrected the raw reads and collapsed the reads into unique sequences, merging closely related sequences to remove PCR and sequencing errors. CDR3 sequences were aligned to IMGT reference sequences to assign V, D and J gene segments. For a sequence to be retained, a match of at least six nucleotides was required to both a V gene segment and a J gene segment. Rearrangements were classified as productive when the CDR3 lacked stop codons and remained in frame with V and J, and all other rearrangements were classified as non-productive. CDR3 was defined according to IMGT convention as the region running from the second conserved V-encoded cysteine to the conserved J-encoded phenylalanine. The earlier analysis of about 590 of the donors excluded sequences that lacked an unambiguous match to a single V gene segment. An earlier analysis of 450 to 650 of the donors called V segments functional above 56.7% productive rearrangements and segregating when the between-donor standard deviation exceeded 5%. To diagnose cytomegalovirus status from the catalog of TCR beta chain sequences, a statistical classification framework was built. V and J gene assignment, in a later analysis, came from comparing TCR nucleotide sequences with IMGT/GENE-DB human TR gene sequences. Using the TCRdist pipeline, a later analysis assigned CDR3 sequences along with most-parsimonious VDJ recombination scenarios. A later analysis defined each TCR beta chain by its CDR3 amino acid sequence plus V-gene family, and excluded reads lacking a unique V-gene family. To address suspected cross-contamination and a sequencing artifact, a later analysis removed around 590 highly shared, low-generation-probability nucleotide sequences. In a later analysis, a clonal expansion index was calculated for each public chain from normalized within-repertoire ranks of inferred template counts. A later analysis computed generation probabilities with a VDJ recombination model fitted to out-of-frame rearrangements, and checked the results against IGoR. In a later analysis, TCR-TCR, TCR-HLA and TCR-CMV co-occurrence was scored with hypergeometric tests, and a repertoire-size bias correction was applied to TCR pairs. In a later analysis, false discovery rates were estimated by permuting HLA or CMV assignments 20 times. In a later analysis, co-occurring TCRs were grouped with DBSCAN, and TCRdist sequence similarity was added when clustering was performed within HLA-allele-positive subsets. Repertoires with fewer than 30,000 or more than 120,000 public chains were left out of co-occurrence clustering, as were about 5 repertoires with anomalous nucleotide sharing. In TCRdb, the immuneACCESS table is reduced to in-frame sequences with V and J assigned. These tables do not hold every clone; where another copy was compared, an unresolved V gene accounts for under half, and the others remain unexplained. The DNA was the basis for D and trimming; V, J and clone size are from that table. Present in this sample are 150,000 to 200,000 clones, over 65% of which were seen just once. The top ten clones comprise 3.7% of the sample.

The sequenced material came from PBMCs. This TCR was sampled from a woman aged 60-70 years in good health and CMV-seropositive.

CDR3 reads: CASSDSGRVSNEQFF. The DNA reads as follows: TGTGCCAGCAGTGATTCGGGGAGGGTCAGCAATGAGCAGTTCTTC. The sequence joins TRBV25-1 to TRBJ2-1, with TRBD2 matching 7 junction bases. The CDR3, cysteine through phenylalanine, is 15 amino acids long. Of all the DNA, just the CDR3 is kept, 45 bases in frame from base 1. V loses 3 bases at its end and J loses 6 bases; junction bases beyond the gene matches: 8. Based on the germline V gene, the CDR1 and CDR2 sequences are MGHDK and SYGVNS.